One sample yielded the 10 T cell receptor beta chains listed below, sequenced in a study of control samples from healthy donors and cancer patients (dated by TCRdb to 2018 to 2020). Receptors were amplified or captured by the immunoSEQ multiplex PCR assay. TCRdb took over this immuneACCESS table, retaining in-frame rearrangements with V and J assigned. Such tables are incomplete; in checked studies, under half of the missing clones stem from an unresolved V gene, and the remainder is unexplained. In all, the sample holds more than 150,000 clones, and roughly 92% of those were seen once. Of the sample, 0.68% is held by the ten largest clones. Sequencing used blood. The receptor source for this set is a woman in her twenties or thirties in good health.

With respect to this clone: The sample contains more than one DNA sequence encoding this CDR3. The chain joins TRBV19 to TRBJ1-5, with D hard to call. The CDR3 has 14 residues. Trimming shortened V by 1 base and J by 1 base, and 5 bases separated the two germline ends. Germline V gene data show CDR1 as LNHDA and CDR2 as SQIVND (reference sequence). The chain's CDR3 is CASSIVGSNQPQHF. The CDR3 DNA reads TGTGCCAGTAGTATAGTGGGGAGCAATCAGCCCCAGCATTTT.

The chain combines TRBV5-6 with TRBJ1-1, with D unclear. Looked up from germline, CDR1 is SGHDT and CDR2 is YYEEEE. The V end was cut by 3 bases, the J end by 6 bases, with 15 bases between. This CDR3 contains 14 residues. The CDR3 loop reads CASSSLVRWAEAFF. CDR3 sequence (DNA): TGTGCCAGCAGCTCGTTGGTGCGATGGGCTGAAGCTTTCTTT.

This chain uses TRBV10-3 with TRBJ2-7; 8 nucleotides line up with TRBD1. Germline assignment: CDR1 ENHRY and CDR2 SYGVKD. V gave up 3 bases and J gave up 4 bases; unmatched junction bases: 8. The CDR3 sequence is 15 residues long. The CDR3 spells CAISDPTGEFYEQYF. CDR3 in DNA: TGTGCCATCAGTGACCCGACAGGGGAATTTTACGAGCAGTACTTC.

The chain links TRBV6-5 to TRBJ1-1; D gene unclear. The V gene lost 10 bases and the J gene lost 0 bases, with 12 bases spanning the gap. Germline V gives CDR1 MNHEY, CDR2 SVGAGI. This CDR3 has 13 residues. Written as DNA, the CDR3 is TGTGCCAACTCGGACGGCATGAACACTGAAGCTTTCTTT. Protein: CANSDGMNTEAFF.

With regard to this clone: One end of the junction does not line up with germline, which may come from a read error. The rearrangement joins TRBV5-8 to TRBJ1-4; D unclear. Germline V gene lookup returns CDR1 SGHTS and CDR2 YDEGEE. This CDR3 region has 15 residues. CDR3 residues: CANSLSLSGPEKLFF. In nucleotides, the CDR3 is TGTGCCAACAGCTTGTCTCTGTCTGGTCCGGAAAAACTGTTTTTT.

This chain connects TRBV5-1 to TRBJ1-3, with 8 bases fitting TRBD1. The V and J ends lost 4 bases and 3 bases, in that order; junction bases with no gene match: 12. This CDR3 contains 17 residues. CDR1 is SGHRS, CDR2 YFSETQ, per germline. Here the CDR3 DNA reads TGCGCCAGCAGCAATGGACAGGGTATGGGCCTTGGAAACACCATATATTTT. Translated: CASSNGQGMGLGNTIYF.

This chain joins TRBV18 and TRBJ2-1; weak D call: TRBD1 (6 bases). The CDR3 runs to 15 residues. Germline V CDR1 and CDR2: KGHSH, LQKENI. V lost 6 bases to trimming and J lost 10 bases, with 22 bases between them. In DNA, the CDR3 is TGTGCCAGCTCCCTCGGCACAACAGGGTTGTACGAGCAGTTCTTC. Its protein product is CASSLGTTGLYEQFF. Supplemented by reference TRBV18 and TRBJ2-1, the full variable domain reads NAGVMQNPRHLVRRRGQEARLRCSPMKGHSHVYWYRQLPEEGLKFMVYLQKENIIDESGMPKERFSAEFPKEGPSILRIQQVVRGDSAAYFCASSLGTTGLYEQFFGPGTRLTVL.

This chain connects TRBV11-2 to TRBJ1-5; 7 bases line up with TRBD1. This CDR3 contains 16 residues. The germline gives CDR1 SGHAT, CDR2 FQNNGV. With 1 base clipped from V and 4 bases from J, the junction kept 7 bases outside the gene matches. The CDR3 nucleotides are TGTGCCAGCAGCTTAGTTTCGGGACAGACTAATCAGCCCCAGCATTTT. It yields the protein CASSLVSGQTNQPQHF.

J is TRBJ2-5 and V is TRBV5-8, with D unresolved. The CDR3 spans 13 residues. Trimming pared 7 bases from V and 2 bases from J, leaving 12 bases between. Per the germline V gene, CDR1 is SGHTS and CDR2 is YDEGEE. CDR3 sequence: CASPRLPQETQYF. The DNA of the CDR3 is TGTGCCAGCCCCCGCCTGCCTCAAGAGACCCAGTACTTC.

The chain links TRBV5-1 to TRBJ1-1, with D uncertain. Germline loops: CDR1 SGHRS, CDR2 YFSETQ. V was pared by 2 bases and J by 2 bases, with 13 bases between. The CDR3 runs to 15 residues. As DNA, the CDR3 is TGCGCCAGCAGCTTTTCGGACGCTGTAAACACTGAAGCTTTCTTT. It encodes CASSFSDAVNTEAFF.